This record looks at one T cell receptor beta chain sequence and its context. As yet, its antigen is unknown. The data stem from a study of blood T cells in healthy people across ages. This CDR3 has 15 amino acids. Trimming at V came to 7 bases and at J to 2 bases, leaving 7 bases not matched to a gene. Germline-derived CDR1 and CDR2 are SEHNR and FQNEAQ (reference sequence). Overall study findings and caveats: Naive T cell percentage strongly correlated with TCR beta diversity. Since the PBMCs were unsorted, naive and antigen-experienced cells could not be conclusively compared.

A second roughly 6 to 12 cycle PCR used barcoded and J-beta primers. TCRdb reprocessed the 5' RACE reads with MiXCR, giving one entry per CDR3 protein. The table includes 1,500,000 or so distinct CDR3 sequences, approximately 63% detected once. Each sample yielded at least 6 micrograms of PBMC total RNA. This clonotype originated in a man between 18 and 29 years old in good health. The specimen was blood. The chain combines TRBV7-9 with TRBJ2-3; TRBD2 matches at 9 bases. CDR3 sequence (DNA): TGTGCCAGCACGTTAGCGGGGGCAATCACAGATACGCAGTATTTT. Its translation: CASTLAGAITDTQYF. The full variable domain, in which reference TRBV7-9 and TRBJ2-3 provide the parts outside the CDR3, is DTGVSQNPRHKITKRGQNVTFRCDPISEHNRLYWYRQTLGQGPEFLTYFQNEAQLEKSRLLSDRFSAERPKGSFSTLEIQRTEQGDSAMYLCASTLAGAITDTQYFGPGTRLTVL.